This TCR beta chain was observed in a study of post-analysis software for immune sequencing data. Sequencing libraries made from TCR beta cDNA carried unique molecular identifiers. TCRdb redid the calling of the PCR reads with MiXCR, one entry per CDR3 protein. The sample consists of about 770,000 distinct CDR3 sequences, about half of them appearing once. Points on this clonotype: Its specificity is unknown.

The study, taken as a whole, reports: There was significantly lower normalized Chao1 diversity in multiple sclerosis patients than in controls.

The source is a girl aged 5-17 years with multiple sclerosis. Sequencing used blood.

CDR3 bases: TGTGCCAGCAGTGACCCATGGGGGGACGTCGACGAGCAGTACTTC. Protein: CASSDPWGDVDEQYF. The chain carries TRBV6-4 and TRBJ2-5; D perhaps matches TRBD2 (6 bases). The J call is doubtful: the DNA matches TRBJ2-7 better. The CDR3 is 15 amino acids. From germline, CDR1 is MRHNA and CDR2 SNTAGT.